These 20 T cell receptor beta chains originate from one sample sequenced in a study of identical twins. TCRdb fed the 5' RACE reads into MiXCR, producing one record per CDR3 protein. The data hold roughly 720,000 distinct CDR3 sequences, with 15% to 20% observed a single time. A further study also used this sample, focusing on T cells expressing NK-cell markers.

The sequencing sample was made of PBMCs. The receptors derive from a woman under 30 in good health.

This clonotype was counted between two and nine times. The chain carries TRBV30 and TRBJ2-7; D might be TRBD2 (6 bases). This CDR3 comprises 14 residues. V was shortened by 0 bases and J by 6 bases, with 15 bases between the two germline ends. Germline V CDR1 and CDR2: GTSNPN, SVGIG (reference sequence). CDR3 region: CAWSVLARVREQYF. CDR3 DNA: TGTGCCTGGAGTGTACTAGCCCGGGTCCGCGAGCAGTACTTC.

The chain joins TRBV12-3 or TRBV12-4 to TRBJ1-1; D is undetermined. CDR3 size: 13 residues. With 3 bases removed from V and 3 bases from J, the gap between germline ends came to 8 bases. The CDR3: CASSFAVDTEAFF. The CDR3, as DNA: TGTGCCAGCAGTTTCGCTGTGGACACTGAAGCTTTCTTT.

V and J are TRBV6-2 or TRBV6-3 and TRBJ2-4; 7 bases map to TRBD2. This CDR3 is 13 amino acids long. The V segment lost 8 bases and the J segment 7 bases; nucleotides outside the gene matches: 8. The germline CDR1 and CDR2 sequences are MNHEY and SVGEGT. CDR3 amino acids: CASWDSGGNIQYF. The DNA for the CDR3 is TGTGCCAGCTGGGACTCCGGGGGGAACATTCAGTACTTC.

The chain recombines TRBV5-1 with TRBJ2-5; D may be TRBD1 (6 bases). The CDR3 is 13 amino acids. V was pared by 4 bases and J by 4 bases, with 11 bases between. Germline V gene lookup returns CDR1 SGHRS and CDR2 YFSETQ. The CDR3 region is CASSQGHIETQYF. Here the CDR3 DNA reads TGCGCCAGCAGCCAGGGACACATAGAGACCCAGTACTTC.

J is TRBJ2-2 and V is TRBV6-1; the D is unclear. CDR3 size: 16 residues. Looked up from germline, CDR1 is MNHNS and CDR2 is SASEGT. Between the trimmed V and J ends, which lost 3 bases and 5 bases, there was a span of 16 bases. The CDR3 DNA sequence: TGTGCCAGCAGTGATTTGGGCCGGACCCTTACCGGGGAGCTGTTTTTT. Amino acids: CASSDLGRTLTGELFF.

This clonotype was found many times. The chain joins TRBV20-1 to TRBJ2-7; 7 nucleotides line up with TRBD1. This CDR3 comprises 13 residues. After removal of 7 bases from V and 5 bases from J, the junction contained 11 bases not matched to a gene. CDR1 is DFQATT and CDR2 is SNEGSKA in the germline V gene (reference sequence). In DNA, the CDR3 is TGCAGTGTTCCCAGGACAGGAGTCAACGAGCAGTACTTC. This sequence encodes CSVPRTGVNEQYF.

This clonotype was picked up a small number of times. The chain is built from TRBV4-3 and TRBJ1-1; D is uncertain. CDR3 length: 14 amino acids. Germline V gene lookup returns CDR1 LGHNA and CDR2 YSLEER. V dropped 3 bases and J dropped 4 bases, with 12 bases sitting between them. The CDR3 DNA sequence: TGCGCCAGCAGCCAGGTTCGCCGGGGCACTGAAGCTTTCTTT. This gives the protein CASSQVRRGTEAFF.

This clonotype was seen only a few times. This chain uses TRBV20-1 with TRBJ2-5, with TRBD1 matching over 11 bases. Germline V gene data show CDR1 as DFQATT and CDR2 as SNEGSKA (reference sequence). The CDR3 runs 13 residues. The V segment lost 5 bases and the J segment 6 bases; nucleotides outside the gene matches: 5. CDR3 protein: CSAGTGGRKTQYF. In DNA, the CDR3 is TGCAGTGCTGGGACAGGGGGAAGGAAGACCCAGTACTTC.

The chain links TRBV10-3 to TRBJ2-1; 11 bases are shared with TRBD2. The trim removed 6 bases at V and 4 bases at J, leaving 2 bases unmatched. Germline CDR1 ENHRY, CDR2 SYGVKD. The CDR3 runs 14 residues. The CDR3 DNA is TGTGCCATCAGGACTAGCGGGGAATACAATGAGCAGTTCTTC. Translated, it gives CAIRTSGEYNEQFF.

The J gene is TRBJ2-1, the V gene TRBV18; no clear D. Germline V CDR1 and CDR2: KGHSH, LQKENI. Trimming cost V 0 bases and J 6 bases, with 9 bases left between them. The CDR3 consists of 14 residues. The CDR3 protein is CASSPPIGSNEQFF. In DNA, the CDR3 is TGTGCCAGCTCACCACCGATAGGTTCCAATGAGCAGTTCTTC.

The chain links TRBV6-5 to TRBJ2-7, with TRBD2 matching 7 bases. The CDR3 consists of 14 residues. J was trimmed by 3 bases and V by 2 bases; bases with no gene match: 4. The germline gives CDR1 MNHEY, CDR2 SVGAGI. The CDR3, as DNA: TGTGCCAGCAGTTACAGGCCGGGGGGCTACGAGCAGTACTTC. This encodes CASSYRPGGYEQYF.

This chain links TRBV2 with TRBJ2-7; D is uncertain. The CDR3 loop spans 12 amino acids. V was clipped by 10 bases and J by 0 bases, with 10 bases between them. Germline CDR1 and CDR2: SNHLY and FYNNEI. CDR3 nucleotide sequence: TGTGCCAACGGACGGAGCTCCTACGAGCAGTACTTC. This codes for CANGRSSYEQYF.

This clonotype was seen only a few times. V and J are TRBV12-3 or TRBV12-4 and TRBJ1-1, with D possibly being TRBD1 (5 bases). The V and J ends lost 5 bases and 5 bases respectively, with 18 bases between them. This CDR3 has 15 amino acids. The CDR3 protein is CASSTESSGNTEAFF. CDR3 nucleotide sequence: TGTGCCAGCAGTACCGAAAGTTCAGGGAATACTGAAGCTTTCTTT.

This clonotype was picked up a small number of times. This sequence joins TRBV7-9 and TRBJ2-1; D is perhaps TRBD1 or TRBD2 (5 bases each). The CDR3 loop spans 16 amino acids. CDR1 and CDR2 from the germline V gene are SEHNR and FQNEAQ (reference sequence). Trimming pared 0 bases from V and 8 bases from J, leaving 17 bases between. CDR3 nucleotide sequence: TGTGCCAGCAGCTTAGCGCTGGGGGTACAAACCGATGAGCAGTTCTTC. Translation: CASSLALGVQTDEQFF.

CDR3 residues: CASSAGDRNTIYF. DNA for the CDR3: TGTGCCAGCAGCGCAGGAGACCGAAACACCATATATTTT. The chain combines TRBV9 with TRBJ1-3; D uncertain. Germline-derived CDR1 and CDR2 are SGDLS and YYNGEE. With 3 bases removed from V and 5 bases from J, the gap between germline ends came to 9 bases. There are 13 residues in the CDR3.

The rearrangement links TRBV20-1 to TRBJ2-2; TRBD1 matches 8 bases. Germline V gene sequence: CDR1 DFQATT, CDR2 SNEGSKA (reference sequence). The CDR3 runs 16 residues. V lost 5 bases to trimming and J lost 0 bases; unmatched junction nucleotides: 8. The CDR3 region is CSAPDTGGSNTGELFF. The DNA of the CDR3 is TGCAGTGCTCCTGACACAGGGGGTTCGAACACCGGGGAGCTGTTTTTT.

The chain combines TRBV11-3 with TRBJ2-2, with a possible D match to TRBD2 (6 bases). This CDR3 contains 17 residues. Germline V lookup: CDR1 SGHNT, CDR2 YENEEA. V was cut by 5 bases and J by 4 bases, with 20 bases left in between. In DNA form, the CDR3 reads TGTGCCAGCAGCGCCCACGGGGGAGTCCTCTCCACCGGGGAGCTGTTTTTT. This encodes CASSAHGGVLSTGELFF.

This chain uses TRBV12-3 or TRBV12-4 with TRBJ2-3; 12 bases match TRBD2. Losses at the gene ends were 2 bases for V and 0 bases for J; bases not matched to a gene: 3. The CDR3 loop spans 17 amino acids. CDR3 loop: CASSLPGLAGSTDTQYF. As DNA, the CDR3 is TGTGCCAGCAGTTTACCCGGACTAGCGGGGAGCACAGATACGCAGTATTTT.

There are a few counts of this clonotype. The chain combines TRBV7-2 with TRBJ2-7; TRBD1 agrees at 7 bases. Germline CDR1 is SGHTA and CDR2 is FQGNSA. There are 13 residues in the CDR3. Trimming took 0 bases from V and 6 from J; bases not matched to a gene: 2. In DNA form, the CDR3 reads TGTGCCAGCAGCTTAGCGACAGGGCTCGAGCAGTACTTC. Protein: CASSLATGLEQYF.

This clonotype was detected only a few times. The genes are TRBV12-5 and TRBJ1-1; D not certain. CDR1 is LGHNT and CDR2 is FRNRAP in the germline V gene. The CDR3 runs 13 residues. V was trimmed by 3 bases and J by 4 bases, leaving 9 bases between them. The CDR3 spells CASGFRAGTEAFF. As DNA, the CDR3 is TGTGCTAGTGGTTTCCGAGCGGGCACTGAAGCTTTCTTT.